There are many counts of the clone carrying this T cell receptor (beta chain). Its antigen is undetermined. The sample belongs to a study of T-cell memory formation after mild COVID-19. In the study overall: Largely, TCR clusters stayed within a single donor.

V dropped 7 bases and J dropped 5 bases, with 8 bases sitting between them. CDR3 size: 11 residues. Study-wide results and limits: Cross-reactive memory apparently joined, as some responding clones appeared in pre-infection memory. CM and EM subsets held most contracting CD4+ clones; EMRA held CD8+ ones.

TCRdb re-derived calls from the 5' RACE reads in MiXCR, one entry per CDR3 protein. The top ten clones hold approximately 21% of a sample with 380,000 or so distinct CDR3 sequences, roughly 15% of them seen once. The receptor was isolated from a man aged 18 to 29 who had mild COVID-19 (a few samples of this study predate the infection). Cell type and time point are not known. The sample consisted of PBMCs or a T cell subset sorted from them (not recorded which). This chain joins TRBV12-3 or TRBV12-4 and TRBJ2-5; the D is unclear. The CDR3 DNA follows: TGTGCCAGCACCCTGGGGGAGACCCAGTACTTC. Translation: CASTLGETQYF.